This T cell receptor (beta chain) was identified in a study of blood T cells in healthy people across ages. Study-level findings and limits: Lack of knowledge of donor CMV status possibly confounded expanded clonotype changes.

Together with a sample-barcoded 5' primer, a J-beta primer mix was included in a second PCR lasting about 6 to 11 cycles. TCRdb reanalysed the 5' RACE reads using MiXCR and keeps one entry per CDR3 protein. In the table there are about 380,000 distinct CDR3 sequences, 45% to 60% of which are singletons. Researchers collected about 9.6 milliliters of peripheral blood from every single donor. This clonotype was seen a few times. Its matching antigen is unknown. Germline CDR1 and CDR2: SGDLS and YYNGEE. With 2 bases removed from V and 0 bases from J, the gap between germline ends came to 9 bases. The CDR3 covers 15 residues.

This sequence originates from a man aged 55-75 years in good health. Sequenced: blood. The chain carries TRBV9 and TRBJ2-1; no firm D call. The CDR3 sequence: CASSVSTSSYNEQFF. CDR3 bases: TGTGCCAGCAGCGTCTCCACCAGCTCCTACAATGAGCAGTTCTTC. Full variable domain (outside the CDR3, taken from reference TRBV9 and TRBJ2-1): DSGVTQTPKHLITATGQRVTLRCSPRSGDLSVYWYQQSLDQGLQFLIQYYNGEERAKGNILERFSAQQFPDLHSELNLSSLELGDSALYFCASSVSTSSYNEQFFGPGTRLTVL.